Below, 15 T cell receptor beta chains from the same sample are listed, as sequenced in a study of T cell repertoires in cytomegalovirus infection. TCRdb analysed the reads with MiXCR anew, one entry per CDR3 protein. The top ten clones hold roughly 8.7% of a sample with 200,000 to 300,000 distinct CDR3 sequences, about an eighth of them seen once. Input material: PBMCs. The receptor source for this set is a human donor in good health (CMV status not recorded). Some clones in this sample may be carry-over from other donors' samples.

This sequence joins TRBV20-1 and TRBJ1-4; D perhaps matches TRBD1 (6 bases). This CDR3 has 16 residues. V shed 0 bases and J shed 5 bases, with 16 bases lying between them. Per germline, CDR1 DFQATT and CDR2 SNEGSKA (reference sequence). The CDR3: CSARDGTPNRNEKLFF. CDR3 bases: TGCAGTGCTAGAGATGGGACACCTAATCGCAATGAAAAACTGTTTTTT.

This clonotype was recorded many times. The chain combines TRBV11-2 with TRBJ1-4, with D hard to call. The CDR3 covers 15 residues. Germline-derived CDR1 and CDR2 are SGHAT and FQNNGV. Trimming took off 4 bases at V and 5 bases at J, with 14 bases between the two ends. The CDR3 region is CASSSNLGFNEKLFF. CDR3 in DNA: TGTGCCAGCAGCTCCAATCTGGGATTCAATGAAAAACTGTTTTTT.

This clonotype was seen only a few times. The chain carries TRBV20-1 and TRBJ1-1, with 9 nucleotides matching TRBD1. Per the germline V gene, CDR1 is DFQATT and CDR2 is SNEGSKA (reference sequence). The CDR3 covers 13 residues. Germline trimming cut 2 bases from V and 4 bases from J; bases unmatched to any gene: 2. CDR3: CSARRDRATEAFF. CDR3 in DNA: TGCAGTGCTAGAAGGGACAGGGCCACTGAAGCTTTCTTT.

This clonotype was seen repeatedly, ten times or more. This chain connects TRBV7-8 to TRBJ2-5; D unresolved. The germline gives CDR1 SGHVS, CDR2 FQNEAQ. The CDR3 is 12 residues long. With 5 bases removed from V and 5 bases from J, the gap between germline ends came to 9 bases. The CDR3 DNA is TGTGCCAGCAGCCCCAGCGAGGAGACCCAGTACTTC. Protein sequence: CASSPSEETQYF.

This clonotype was seen more than once but under ten times. The chain joins TRBV28 to TRBJ2-7, with TRBD1 matching over 9 bases. Trimming removed 3 bases from V and 3 bases from J; junction bases left unmatched: 6. The CDR3 length is 15 residues. Germline V gene sequence: CDR1 MDHEN, CDR2 SYDVKM. The chain's CDR3 is CASSLGGTGLYEQYF. The DNA for the CDR3 is TGTGCCAGCAGTTTGGGAGGGACAGGGCTCTACGAGCAGTACTTC.

The chain is built from TRBV20-1 and TRBJ1-1, with D possibly TRBD1 on 6 matching bases. Trimming pared 8 bases from V and 6 bases from J, leaving 25 bases between. Germline loops: CDR1 DFQATT, CDR2 SNEGSKA (reference sequence). The CDR3 spans 15 residues. This CDR3 reads CSHQEGGPPGAEAFF. In DNA, the CDR3 is TGCAGTCACCAGGAAGGGGGGCCTCCCGGCGCTGAAGCTTTCTTT.

This clonotype was detected a few times. The CDR3 DNA reads as TGTGCCAGCACGGACAGGACCTACGAGCAGTACTTC. It translates to CASTDRTYEQYF. V usage is TRBV7-9 and J usage is TRBJ2-7; 7 positions match TRBD1. The junction had 2 bases not matched to a gene; V was cut back by 7 bases and J by 2 bases. The CDR3 covers 12 residues. Germline lookup yields CDR1 SEHNR and CDR2 FQNEAQ (reference sequence).

This chain joins TRBV28 and TRBJ1-1; no clear D gene. The V end was cut by 2 bases, the J end by 8 bases, with 6 bases between. Germline CDR1 is MDHEN and CDR2 is SYDVKM. The CDR3 consists of 11 residues. The CDR3 loop is CASSLIGEAFF. The CDR3 nucleotides are TGTGCCAGCAGTTTAATCGGGGAAGCTTTCTTT.

The CDR3 nucleotides are TGTGCCAGCAGCCCGGGACAGGGTAGGAATGAAAAACTGTTTTTT. Translated: CASSPGQGRNEKLFF. This sequence joins TRBV7-9 and TRBJ1-4; 9 nucleotides line up with TRBD1. The ends lost 5 bases at V and 5 bases at J; junction bases unmatched: 6. Germline V gene sequence: CDR1 SEHNR, CDR2 FQNEAQ (reference sequence). The CDR3 totals 15 residues.

This clonotype was observed at least ten times. The chain employs TRBV6-4 and TRBJ1-6, with D unresolved. V lost 0 bases and J 12 bases, leaving 6 bases between the germline ends. CDR1 and CDR2 from the germline V gene are MRHNA and SNTAGT. This CDR3 comprises 12 residues. CDR3 nucleotides: TGTGCCAGCAGTGACTCCGGGCTACCCCTCCACTTT. Protein product: CASSDSGLPLHF.

This clonotype was detected ten times or more. The chain recombines TRBV6-2 or TRBV6-3 with TRBJ2-6, with D perhaps matching TRBD1 or TRBD2 (5 bases each). Between the trimmed V and J ends, which lost 6 bases and 0 bases, there was a span of 15 bases. The V gene's germline CDR1 is MNHEY and CDR2 SVGEGT. CDR3 length: 17 residues. Here the CDR3 reads CASRTGRLTSGANVLTF. CDR3 bases: TGTGCCAGCAGAACGGGACGCCTCACCTCTGGGGCCAACGTCCTGACTTTC.

The V and J genes are TRBV20-1 and TRBJ2-3; a possible D gene is TRBD2 (7 bases). CDR1 and CDR2 from the germline V gene are DFQATT and SNEGSKA (reference sequence). Between the trimmed V and J ends, which lost 5 bases and 6 bases, there was a span of 12 bases. The CDR3 sequence is 12 residues long. CDR3 protein: CSAGLGGDTQYF. As DNA, the CDR3 is TGCAGTGCTGGACTAGGGGGGGATACGCAGTATTTT.

This clonotype was seen a few times. The chain joins TRBV6-1 to TRBJ2-5, with D perhaps TRBD2 (5 bases). Germline CDR1 MNHNS, CDR2 SASEGT. The CDR3 is 15 residues long. The V and J ends lost 2 bases and 2 bases respectively, with 12 bases between them. CDR3 in DNA: TGTGCCAGCAGTGAATTTTCGGGGTGGCAAGAGACCCAGTACTTC. Translation: CASSEFSGWQETQYF.

This clonotype has more than one count but fewer than ten. This chain links TRBV7-4 with TRBJ2-7; D may be TRBD2 (6 bases). The V and J ends lost 5 bases and 6 bases respectively, with 14 bases between them. This CDR3 contains 13 residues. Germline V CDR1 and CDR2: SGHVT, SQSDAQ. CDR3 amino acids: CASSPRGGSEQYF. In nucleotides, the CDR3 is TGTGCCAGCAGCCCTAGAGGAGGGTCCGAGCAGTACTTC.

This chain links TRBV4-2 with TRBJ2-7, with D possibly matching TRBD2 (5 bases). Germline CDR1 LGHNA, CDR2 YNFKEQ. The CDR3 is made up of 15 amino acids. Trimming took off 4 bases at V and 0 bases at J, with 13 bases between the two ends. The CDR3: CASSRAGESSYEQYF. The CDR3 DNA follows: TGTGCCAGCAGCCGAGCCGGGGAGAGCTCCTACGAGCAGTACTTC.